Below, 6 T cell receptor beta chains from the same sample are listed, as sequenced in a study of blood T cell repertoires in COVID-19. Assay: immunoSEQ multiplex PCR; the TCRdb copy retains only in-frame clones and omits some. The top ten clones hold roughly 1.5% of a sample with about 70,000 clones, around 90% of them seen once. Input material: peripheral blood. These receptors all stem from a man in his fifties with acute or convalescent COVID-19.

This clone was recorded once. This chain links TRBV7-6 with TRBJ2-2, with 11 positions matching TRBD2. Germline V gene data show CDR1 as SGHVS and CDR2 as FNYEAQ. This CDR3 is 16 amino acids long. J was trimmed by 2 bases and V by 5 bases; bases with no gene match: 4. In DNA form, the CDR3 reads TGTGCCAGCAGCCCCGGACTAGCGGGTAACACCGGGGAGCTGTTTTTT. It is translated as CASSPGLAGNTGELFF.

V is TRBV5-1 and J is TRBJ2-7; D uncertain. The CDR3 covers 12 residues. V was cut by 4 bases and J by 2 bases, with 7 bases left in between. Germline CDR1 SGHRS, CDR2 YFSETQ. The CDR3 DNA reads TGCGCCAGCAGCCTGTCAGCCTACGAGCAGTACTTC. Its translation is CASSLSAYEQYF.

V usage is TRBV6-5 and J usage is TRBJ1-2; D may be TRBD1 (5 bases). This CDR3 spans 14 amino acids. Germline CDR1 reads MNHEY; CDR2 reads SVGAGI. V was cut by 7 bases and J by 3 bases, with 15 bases left in between. As DNA, the CDR3 is TGTGCCAGCATAATGGCCAGGGCCTACTATGGCTACACCTTC. Its protein product is CASIMARAYYGYTF.

The V and J genes are TRBV7-9 and TRBJ2-2; D possibly corresponds to TRBD1 (5 bases). From germline, CDR1 is SEHNR and CDR2 FQNEAQ (reference sequence). The CDR3 sequence is 14 residues long. The V and J ends lost 7 bases and 0 bases respectively, with 9 bases between them. The CDR3 DNA reads TGTGCCAGCACCGGACATACGAACACCGGGGAGCTGTTTTTT. Translating gives CASTGHTNTGELFF.

The gene calls are TRBV4-1 and TRBJ1-1; D is unclear. Germline loops: CDR1 MGHRA, CDR2 YSYEKL. The V gene lost 2 bases and the J gene lost 4 bases, with 17 bases spanning the gap. This CDR3 contains 16 residues. CDR3 amino acids: CASSQIVAPASTEAFF. The CDR3 nucleotides are TGCGCCAGCAGCCAAATTGTGGCCCCCGCCAGCACTGAAGCTTTCTTT.

J is TRBJ1-1 and V is TRBV29-1; 9 positions match TRBD1. The CDR3 covers 12 residues. After removal of 7 bases from V and 3 bases from J, the junction contained 3 bases not matched to a gene. Germline lookup yields CDR1 SQVTM and CDR2 ANQGSEA. In DNA, the CDR3 is TGCAGCGGTGACAGGGGGGACACTGAAGCTTTCTTT. It translates to CSGDRGDTEAFF.